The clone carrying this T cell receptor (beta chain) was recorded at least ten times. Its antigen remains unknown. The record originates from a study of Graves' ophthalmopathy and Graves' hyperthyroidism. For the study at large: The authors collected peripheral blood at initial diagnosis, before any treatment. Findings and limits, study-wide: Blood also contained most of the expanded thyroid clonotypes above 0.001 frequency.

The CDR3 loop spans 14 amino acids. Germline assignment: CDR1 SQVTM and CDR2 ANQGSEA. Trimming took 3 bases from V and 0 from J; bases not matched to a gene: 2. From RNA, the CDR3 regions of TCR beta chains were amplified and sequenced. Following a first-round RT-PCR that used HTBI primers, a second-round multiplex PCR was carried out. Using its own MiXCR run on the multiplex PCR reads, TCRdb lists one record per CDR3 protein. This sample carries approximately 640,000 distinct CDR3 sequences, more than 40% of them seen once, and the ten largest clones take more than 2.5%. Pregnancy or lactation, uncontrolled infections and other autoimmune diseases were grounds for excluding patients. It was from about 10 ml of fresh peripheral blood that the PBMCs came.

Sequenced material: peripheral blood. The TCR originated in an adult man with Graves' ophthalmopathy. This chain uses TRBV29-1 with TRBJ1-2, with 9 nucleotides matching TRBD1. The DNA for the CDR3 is TGCAGCGTTGACAGGACAGGGGCTAACTATGGCTACACCTTC. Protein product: CSVDRTGANYGYTF.